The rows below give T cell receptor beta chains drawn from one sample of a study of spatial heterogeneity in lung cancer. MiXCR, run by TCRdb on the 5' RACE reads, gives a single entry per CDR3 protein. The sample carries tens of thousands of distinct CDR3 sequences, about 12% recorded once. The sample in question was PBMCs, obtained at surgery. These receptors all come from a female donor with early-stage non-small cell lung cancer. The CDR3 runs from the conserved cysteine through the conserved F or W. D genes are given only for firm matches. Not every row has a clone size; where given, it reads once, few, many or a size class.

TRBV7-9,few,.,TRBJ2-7,CASSPEWAGHEQYF,TGTGCCAGCAGCCCCGAGTGGGCAGGGCACGAGCAGTACTTC
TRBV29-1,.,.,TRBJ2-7,CSGGLTRNEQYF,TGCAGCGGGGGCCTAACTCGGAACGAGCAGTACTTC
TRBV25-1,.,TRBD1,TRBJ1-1,CASSERAGTENTEAFF,TGTGCCAGCAGTGAAAGGGCCGGGACAGAGAACACTGAAGCTTTCTTT
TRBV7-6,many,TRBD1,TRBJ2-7,CASSLNPRTGTSYEQYF,TGTGCCAGCAGCCTAAACCCGAGGACAGGGACCTCCTACGAGCAGTACTTC
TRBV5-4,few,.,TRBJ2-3,CASSLGVVGWTDTQYF,TGTGCCAGCAGCTTGGGGGTAGTGGGTTGGACAGATACGCAGTATTTT
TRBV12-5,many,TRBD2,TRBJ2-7,CASALAGGRAEQYF,TGTGCTAGTGCCCTAGCGGGGGGGCGTGCCGAGCAGTACTTC
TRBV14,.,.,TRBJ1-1,CASSQGARGTEAFF,TGTGCCAGCAGCCAAGGAGCGCGGGGCACTGAAGCTTTCTTT
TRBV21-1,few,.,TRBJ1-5,CASSKSSGPSNQPQHF,TGTGCCAGCAGCAAATCATCCGGGCCGAGCAATCAGCCCCAGCATTTT
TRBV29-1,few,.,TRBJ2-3,CSVAFISTDTQYF,TGCAGCGTTGCATTCATTAGCACAGATACGCAGTATTTT
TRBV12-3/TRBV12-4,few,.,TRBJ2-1,CASTLTGPENNEQFF,TGTGCCAGCACCCTTACAGGTCCCGAAAACAATGAGCAGTTCTTC
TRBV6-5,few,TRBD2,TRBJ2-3,CASSYSRGGQADTQYF,TGTGCCAGCAGTTACTCGCGGGGGGGCCAGGCAGATACGCAGTATTTT
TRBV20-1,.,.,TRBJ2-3,CSARDTGDTQYF,TGCAGTGCTAGGGATACGGGAGATACGCAGTATTTT
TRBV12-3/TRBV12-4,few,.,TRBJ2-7,CASSPGLPYEQYF,TGTGCCAGCAGTCCCGGGTTACCCTACGAGCAGTACTTC
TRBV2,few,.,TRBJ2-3,CASSARGRLQADTQYF,TGTGCCAGCAGTGCCCGGGGACGACTTCAGGCAGATACGCAGTATTTT
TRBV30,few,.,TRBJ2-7,CAWSSVNEQYF,TGTGCCTGGAGTTCGGTAAACGAGCAGTACTTC
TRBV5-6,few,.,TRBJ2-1,CASSPPMAYEQFF,TGTGCCAGCAGCCCGCCGATGGCCTATGAGCAGTTCTTC
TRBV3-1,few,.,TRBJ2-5,CASSRRGNQETQYF,TGTGCCAGCAGTCGACGGGGGAACCAAGAGACCCAGTACTTC
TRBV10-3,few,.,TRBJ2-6,CAISEVGTGANVLTF,TGTGCCATCAGTGAAGTAGGAACTGGGGCCAACGTCCTGACTTTC
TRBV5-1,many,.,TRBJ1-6,CASSLEGATLHF,TGCGCCAGCAGCTTGGAAGGAGCAACCCTCCACTTT
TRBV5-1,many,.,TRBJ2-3,CATQGTDGDTQYF,TGCGCCACCCAGGGTACCGATGGAGATACGCAGTATTTT
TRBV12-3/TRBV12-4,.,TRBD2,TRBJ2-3,CASSCGGRSVVYF,TGTGCCAGCAGTTGCGGGGGGCGTTCTGTTGTTTATTTT
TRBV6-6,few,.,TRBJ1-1,CASSPHGTEAFF,TGTGCCAGCAGTCCCCATGGCACTGAAGCTTTCTTT
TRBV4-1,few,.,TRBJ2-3,CASSQVGGSRTDTQYF,TGCGCCAGCAGCCAAGTTGGAGGCAGCCGCACAGATACGCAGTATTTT